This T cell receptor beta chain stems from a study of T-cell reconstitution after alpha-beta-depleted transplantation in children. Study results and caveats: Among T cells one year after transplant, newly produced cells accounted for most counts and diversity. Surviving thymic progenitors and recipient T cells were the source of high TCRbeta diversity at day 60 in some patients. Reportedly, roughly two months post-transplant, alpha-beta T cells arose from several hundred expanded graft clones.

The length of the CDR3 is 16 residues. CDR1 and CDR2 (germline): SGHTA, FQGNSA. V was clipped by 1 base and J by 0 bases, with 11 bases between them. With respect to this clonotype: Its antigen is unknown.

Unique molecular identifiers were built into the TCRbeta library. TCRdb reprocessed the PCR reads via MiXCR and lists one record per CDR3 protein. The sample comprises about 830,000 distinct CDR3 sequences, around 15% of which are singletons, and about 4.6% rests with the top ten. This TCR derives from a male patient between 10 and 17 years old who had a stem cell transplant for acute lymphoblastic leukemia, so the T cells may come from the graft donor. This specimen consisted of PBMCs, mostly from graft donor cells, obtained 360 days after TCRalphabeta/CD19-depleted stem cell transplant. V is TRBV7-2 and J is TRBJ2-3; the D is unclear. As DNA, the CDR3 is TGTGCCAGCAGCTTAGGTAGTTCACCCAGCACAGATACGCAGTATTTT. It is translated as CASSLGSSPSTDTQYF.